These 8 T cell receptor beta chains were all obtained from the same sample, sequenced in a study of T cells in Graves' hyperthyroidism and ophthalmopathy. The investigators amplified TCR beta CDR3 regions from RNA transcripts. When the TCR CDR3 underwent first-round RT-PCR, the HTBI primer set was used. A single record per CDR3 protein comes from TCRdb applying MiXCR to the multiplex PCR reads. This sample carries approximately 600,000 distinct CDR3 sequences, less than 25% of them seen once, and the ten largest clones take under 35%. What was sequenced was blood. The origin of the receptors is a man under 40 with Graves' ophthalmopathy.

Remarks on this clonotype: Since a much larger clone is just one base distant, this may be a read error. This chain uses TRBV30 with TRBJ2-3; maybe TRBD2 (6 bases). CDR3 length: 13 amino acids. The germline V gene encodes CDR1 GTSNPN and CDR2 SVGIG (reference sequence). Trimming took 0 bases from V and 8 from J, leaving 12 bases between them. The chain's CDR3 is CAWSVRGGGTQYF. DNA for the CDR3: TGTGCCTGGAGTGTACGTGGGGGAGGTACGCAGTATTTT. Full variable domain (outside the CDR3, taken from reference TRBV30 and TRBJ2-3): SQTIHQWPATLVQPVGSPLSLECTVEGTSNPNLYWYRQAAGRGLQLLFYSVGIGQISSEVPQNLSASRPQDRQFILSSKKLLLSDSGFYLCAWSVRGGGTQYFGPGTRLTVL.

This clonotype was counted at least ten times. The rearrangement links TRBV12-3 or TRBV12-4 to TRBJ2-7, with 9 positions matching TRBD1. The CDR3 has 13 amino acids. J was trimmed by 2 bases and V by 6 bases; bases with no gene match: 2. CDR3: CASRRQGAYEQYF. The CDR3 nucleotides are TGTGCCAGCAGGCGACAGGGGGCCTACGAGCAGTACTTC.

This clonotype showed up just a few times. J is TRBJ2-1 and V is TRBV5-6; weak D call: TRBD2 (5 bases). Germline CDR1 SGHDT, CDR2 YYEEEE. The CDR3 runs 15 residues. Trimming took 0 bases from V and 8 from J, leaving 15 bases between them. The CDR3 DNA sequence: TGTGCCAGCAGCTTGGGCGACTACGGCCCTCATGAGCAGTTCTTC. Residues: CASSLGDYGPHEQFF.

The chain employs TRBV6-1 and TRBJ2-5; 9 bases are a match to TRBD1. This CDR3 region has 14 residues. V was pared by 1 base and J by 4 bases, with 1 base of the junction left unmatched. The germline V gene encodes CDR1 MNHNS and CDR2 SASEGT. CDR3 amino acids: CASSEVGQGETQYF. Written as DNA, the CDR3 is TGTGCCAGCAGTGAAGTGGGACAGGGAGAGACCCAGTACTTC.

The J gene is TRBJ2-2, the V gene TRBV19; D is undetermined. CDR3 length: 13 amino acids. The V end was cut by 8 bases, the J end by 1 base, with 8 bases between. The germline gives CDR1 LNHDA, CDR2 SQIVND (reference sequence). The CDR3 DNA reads TGTGCCAGTCTCGACCAGAACACCGGGGAGCTGTTTTTT. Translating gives CASLDQNTGELFF.

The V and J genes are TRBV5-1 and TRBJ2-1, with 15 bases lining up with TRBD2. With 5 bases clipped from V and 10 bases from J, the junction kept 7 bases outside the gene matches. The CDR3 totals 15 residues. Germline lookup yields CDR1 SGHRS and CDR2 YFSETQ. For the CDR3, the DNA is TGCGCCAGCAGACTAAGGGGACTAGCGGGAGGAGAGCAGTTCTTC. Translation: CASRLRGLAGGEQFF.

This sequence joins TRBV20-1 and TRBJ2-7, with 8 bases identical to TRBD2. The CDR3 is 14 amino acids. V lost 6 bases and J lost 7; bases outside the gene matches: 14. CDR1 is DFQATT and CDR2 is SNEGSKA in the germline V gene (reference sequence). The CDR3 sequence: CSATQGAGDREQYF. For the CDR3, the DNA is TGCAGTGCAACCCAAGGAGCGGGAGACCGAGAGCAGTACTTC.

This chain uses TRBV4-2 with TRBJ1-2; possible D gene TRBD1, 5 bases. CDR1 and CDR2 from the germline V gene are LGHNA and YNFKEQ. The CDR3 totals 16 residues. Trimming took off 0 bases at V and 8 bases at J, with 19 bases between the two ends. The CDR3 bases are TGTGCCAGCAGCCAAGATCCGGGACGGGGTTTTTGGGGCTACACCTTC. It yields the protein CASSQDPGRGFWGYTF.